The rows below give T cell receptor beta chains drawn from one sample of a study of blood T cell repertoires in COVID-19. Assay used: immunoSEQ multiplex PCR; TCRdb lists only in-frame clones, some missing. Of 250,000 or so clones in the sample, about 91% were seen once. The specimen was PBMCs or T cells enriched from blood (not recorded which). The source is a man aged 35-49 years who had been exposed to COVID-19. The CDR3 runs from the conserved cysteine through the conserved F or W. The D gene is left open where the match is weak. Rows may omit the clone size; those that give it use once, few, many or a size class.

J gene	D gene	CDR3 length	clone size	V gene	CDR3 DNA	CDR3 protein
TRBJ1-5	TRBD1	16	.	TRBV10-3	TGTGCCATCAGTGCGACAGGGTCGGTCTGGAGTCAGCCCCAGCATTTT	CAISATGSVWSQPQHF
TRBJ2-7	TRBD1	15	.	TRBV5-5	TGTGCCAGCAGCCTGGCGGGACAGGGAGGCGACGAGCAGTACTTC	CASSLAGQGGDEQYF
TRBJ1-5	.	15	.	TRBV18	TGTGCCAGCTCACCATTCGACAGAGGAGATCAGCCCCAGCATTTT	CASSPFDRGDQPQHF
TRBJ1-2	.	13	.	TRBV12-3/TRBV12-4	TGTGCCAGCAGTTTAGGGAGGGGCTATGGCTACACCTTC	CASSLGRGYGYTF
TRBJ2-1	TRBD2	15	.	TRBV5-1	TGCGCCAGCAGTTCCGTTCCGGGAGGTTTGGATGAGCAGTTCTTC	CASSSVPGGLDEQFF
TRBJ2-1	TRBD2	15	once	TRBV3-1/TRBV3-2	TGTGCCAGCAGCCAAGAACGCGGGAGTATAAAAGAGCAGTTCTTC	CASSQERGSIKEQFF
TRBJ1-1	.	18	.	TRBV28	TGTGCCAGCAGTTTACTCCTGGTCGTCGGGGGTGTGAACACTGAAGCTTTCTTT	CASSLLLVVGGVNTEAFF
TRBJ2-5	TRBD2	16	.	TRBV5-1	TGCGCCAGCAGCTTTTCGAGCGGGGGGTTACAAGAGACCCAGTACTTC	CASSFSSGGLQETQYF
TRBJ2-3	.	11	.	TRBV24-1	TGTGCCACCAGGGAAGGGGGTACGCAGTATTTT	CATREGGTQYF
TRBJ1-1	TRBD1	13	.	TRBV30	TGTGCCTGGACAGGGGGGTTGAACACTGAAGCTTTCTTT	CAWTGGLNTEAFF
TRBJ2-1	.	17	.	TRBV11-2	TGTGCCAGCAGCTTAGTGTTCGCGGGCAGCTCCTACAATGAGCAGTTCTTC	CASSLVFAGSSYNEQFF
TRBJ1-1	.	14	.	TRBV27	TGTGCCAGCAGTACCAGGAGGCTGAACACTGAAGCTTTCTTT	CASSTRRLNTEAFF
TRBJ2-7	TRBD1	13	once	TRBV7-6	TGTGCCAGCAGCTCGAACAGGGGAGATGAGCAGTACTTC	CASSSNRGDEQYF
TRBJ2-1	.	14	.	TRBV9	TGTGCCAGCAGCGTAGGTCCTACTGACAATGAGCAGTTCTTC	CASSVGPTDNEQFF
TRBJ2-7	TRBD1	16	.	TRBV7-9	TGTGCCAGCAGCCCAGGCACAGGGGGCCTGTTATACGAGCAGTACTTC	CASSPGTGGLLYEQYF
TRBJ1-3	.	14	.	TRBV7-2	TGTGCCAGCAGCCTAGACAGCTCTGGAAACACCATATATTTT	CASSLDSSGNTIYF
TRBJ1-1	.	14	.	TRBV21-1	TGTGCCAGCAGCAAAGCACAGATGAACACTGAAGCTTTCTTT	CASSKAQMNTEAFF
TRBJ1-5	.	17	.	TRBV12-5	TGTGCTAGTGGTTTGGTAGGGAGGGGATATAGCAATCAGCCCCAGCATTTT	CASGLVGRGYSNQPQHF
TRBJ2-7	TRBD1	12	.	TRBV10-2	TGCGCCAGCAGCCCTCGGGACAGGGCCCAGTACTTC	CASSPRDRAQYF
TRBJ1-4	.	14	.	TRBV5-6	TGTGCCAGCAGCTTGCTGACAGGAGATGAAAAACTGTTTTTT	CASSLLTGDEKLFF
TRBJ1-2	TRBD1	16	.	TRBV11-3	TGTGCCAGCAGCTCCTATGGACAGGGCGGCATTGATGGCTACACCTTC	CASSSYGQGGIDGYTF
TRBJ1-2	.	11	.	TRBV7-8	TGTGCCAGCAGCTTAGGACAGATCTACACCTTC	CASSLGQIYTF
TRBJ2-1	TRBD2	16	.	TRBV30	TGTGCCTGGTACCCACCGGGACTAGGTTCGAGCAATGAGCAGTTCTTC	CAWYPPGLGSSNEQFF